This T cell receptor (beta chain) was profiled in a study of PD-1 blockade in classical Hodgkin lymphoma. Study-level findings and limits: Healthy donors were reported to have higher baseline TCR diversity than newly diagnosed patients. The CD4+ diversity rise by C4D1 was clearest in complete responders. Patients excluded were those beginning nivolumab under 1 year after ASCT.

All patients relapsed after autologous stem cell transplantation, and brentuximab vedotin exposure varied. Complete response, partial response or progressive disease was each patient's best response. The table lists this clone with a count of one. Its matching antigen is unknown. Germline V gene sequence: CDR1 SNHLY, CDR2 FYNNEI. The CDR3 has 14 residues. V lost 6 bases and J lost 5, with 16 bases in between. Sequencing was performed with immunoSEQ multiplex PCR; in TCRdb, only in-frame clones are kept and a portion is missing. The sample shows 40,000 to 45,000 clones, 78% of them seen only once. The clonotype was recovered from a human donor with classical Hodgkin lymphoma. The V gene is TRBV2, the J gene TRBJ2-5; either TRBD1 or TRBD2 may supply D (6 bases each). Material: peripheral blood mononuclear cells (PBMCs), obtained at baseline. Written as DNA, the CDR3 is TGTGCCAGCAGCAGGGAAGGAGGGGGGGAGACCCAGTACTTC. Translated, it gives CASSREGGGETQYF.